This T cell receptor (beta chain) was sequenced for a study of blood T cells in healthy people across ages. Study summary: Template switching recovered approximately one barcoded beta molecule for every two T cells.

As to this clonotype: Its antigen remains unknown.

Alongside a J-beta primer mix, a sample-barcoded 5' primer served in a second PCR lasting roughly 7 to 12 cycles. One entry per CDR3 protein results from TCRdb running MiXCR on the 5' RACE reads. The sample yields under 750,000 distinct CDR3 sequences, around 48% seen once. Study results and caveats: As age increased, TCR beta diversity per million T cells fell in a roughly linear fashion.

The CDR3 extends over 13 amino acids. CDR1 is SQVTM and CDR2 is ANQGSEA in the germline V gene. Isolation yielded PBMCs, at least 7 million per sample, in every case. Samples each yielded at least 6 micrograms of total RNA. This receptor was identified in a man at least 80 years old in good health. The specimen sequenced was blood. V is TRBV29-1 and J is TRBJ2-5; D assignment may be TRBD1 or TRBD2 (5 bases each). The DNA end lines up better with TRBJ2-7; the J call may be wrong. CDR3 amino acids: CSAEAGRPDEQYF. DNA of the CDR3: TGCAGCGCGGAGGCAGGGCGCCCTGACGAGCAGTACTTC.